Following are 23 T cell receptor beta chains from one sample sequenced in a study of blood T cell repertoires in COVID-19. Here immunoSEQ multiplex PCR was the method, and the copy in TCRdb shows in-frame clones only, minus some. The profile shows fewer than 150,000 clones, roughly 90% of them singletons. The sequenced sample consisted of peripheral blood. The receptor set was obtained from a woman aged 60-75 years with COVID-19, enrolled during active disease.

A word on this clone: One junction end does not reproduce the germline sequence, and a read error may be involved. The rearrangement links TRBV7-7 to TRBJ2-5; 10 nucleotides line up with TRBD1. The germline CDR1 and CDR2 sequences are SSHAT and FNYEAQ (reference sequence). This CDR3 is 17 amino acids long. CDR3 amino acids: CASSLGGQGHLQETQYF. Written as DNA, the CDR3 is TGTGCTAGCAGCTTAGGGGGACAGGGGCATCTCCAAGAGACCCAGTACTTC.

The gene calls are TRBV19 and TRBJ2-7; 7 nucleotides align to TRBD1. This CDR3 has 11 amino acids. Germline V lookup: CDR1 LNHDA, CDR2 SQIVND (reference sequence). The J segment lost 4 bases and the V segment lost 10 bases, leaving 4 bases of the junction unmatched. The DNA of the CDR3 is TGTGCCACCGCGACAGGGTACGAGCAGTACTTC. As protein: CATATGYEQYF.

The chain is built from TRBV19 and TRBJ1-1; D gene unclear. This CDR3 contains 14 residues. The V and J ends lost 5 bases and 2 bases respectively, with 12 bases between them. The germline gives CDR1 LNHDA, CDR2 SQIVND (reference sequence). In DNA, the CDR3 is TGTGCCAGTAGTGCGGTCCTCTTTAACACTGAAGCTTTCTTT. Its protein product is CASSAVLFNTEAFF.

The J gene is TRBJ2-1, the V gene TRBV27; the match to TRBD1 covers 9 bases. The CDR3 is 17 residues long. With 4 bases clipped from V and 0 bases from J, the junction kept 7 bases outside the gene matches. The V gene's germline CDR1 is MNHEY and CDR2 SMNVEV (reference sequence). CDR3 protein: CASSSHPTGGSYNEQFF. For the CDR3, the DNA is TGTGCCAGCAGTTCCCACCCGACAGGGGGCTCCTACAATGAGCAGTTCTTC.

The DNA of the CDR3 is TGCGCCAGCAGTCCGGGACTAGCGGGGGGGCGTGGAGAGACCCAGTACTTC. Protein: CASSPGLAGGRGETQYF. The chain combines TRBV5-1 with TRBJ2-5; 16 bases map to TRBD2. CDR1 and CDR2 (germline): SGHRS, YFSETQ. Losses at the gene ends were 5 bases for V and 4 bases for J; bases not matched to a gene: 8. CDR3 length equals 17 residues.

The V gene is TRBV6-5, the J gene TRBJ2-7; TRBD2 matches at 9 bases. The CDR3 sequence is 13 residues long. Unmatched junction bases numbered 5, after V lost 10 bases and J lost 1 base. The germline V gene encodes CDR1 MNHEY and CDR2 SVGAGI. The CDR3 is CATTSGLSYEQYF. The CDR3 region has the DNA TGTGCCACGACTAGCGGCCTTTCCTACGAGCAGTACTTC.

The CDR3 DNA sequence: TGTGCCAGCAGCTTAGGAACAGGGATTCCTACGCAGTATTTT. Protein sequence: CASSLGTGIPTQYF. The chain is built from TRBV7-2 and TRBJ2-3; the D gene is possibly TRBD1 (6 bases). V lost 1 base, J lost 8 bases, and 13 bases lay in between. This CDR3 comprises 14 residues. CDR1 and CDR2 (germline): SGHTA, FQGNSA. Based on the CDR3 plus reference TRBV7-2 and TRBJ2-3, the full variable domain is GAGVSQSPSNKVTEKGKDVELRCDPISGHTALYWYRQSLGQGLEFLIYFQGNSAPDKSGLPSDRFSAERTGGSVSTLTIQRTQQEDSAVYLCASSLGTGIPTQYFGPGTRLTVL.

The V gene is TRBV6-5, the J gene TRBJ1-5, with D possibly TRBD1 on 5 matching bases. V lost 0 bases and J 5 bases, leaving 11 bases between the germline ends. This CDR3 has 15 amino acids. Per the germline V gene, CDR1 is MNHEY and CDR2 is SVGAGI. CDR3 nucleotide sequence: TGTGCCAGCAGTTACTCCACAGGATTTGATCAGCCCCAGCATTTT. This sequence encodes CASSYSTGFDQPQHF.

J is TRBJ2-2 and V is TRBV5-1; D is perhaps TRBD1 (5 bases). Germline V gene sequence: CDR1 SGHRS, CDR2 YFSETQ. The CDR3 runs to 13 residues. Deletions cut 5 bases from V and 2 bases from J, with 7 bases between. The DNA for the CDR3 is TGCGCCAGCAGGGACACCAACACCGGGGAGCTGTTTTTT. Translation gives CASRDTNTGELFF.

The rearrangement joins TRBV20-1 to TRBJ2-3, with D perhaps matching TRBD1 (5 bases). Germline lookup yields CDR1 DFQATT and CDR2 SNEGSKA (reference sequence). This CDR3 has 11 amino acids. Trimming removed 4 bases from V and 3 bases from J, with 5 bases in between. The CDR3 loop reads CSATGTDTQYF. The CDR3, as DNA: TGCAGTGCTACAGGGACAGATACGCAGTATTTT.

The chain recombines TRBV18 with TRBJ1-3; TRBD1 matches at 8 bases. The CDR3 length is 15 residues. The germline CDR1 and CDR2 sequences are KGHSH and LQKENI. Trimming cost V 6 bases and J 0 bases; bases outside gene matches: 4. The CDR3 loop is CASSMDRVSGNTIYF. The CDR3 DNA reads as TGTGCCAGCTCCATGGACAGGGTCTCTGGAAACACCATATATTTT.

The rearrangement uses TRBV9 and TRBJ2-7; 7 nucleotides agree with TRBD1. This CDR3 region has 16 residues. Trimming cost V 3 bases and J 0 bases; bases outside gene matches: 9. CDR1 is SGDLS and CDR2 is YYNGEE in the germline V gene. The CDR3 sequence: CASSASPDRASYEQYF. The CDR3 bases are TGTGCCAGCAGCGCCAGTCCCGACAGGGCCTCCTACGAGCAGTACTTC.

The rearrangement links TRBV29-1 to TRBJ2-1, with D hard to call. This CDR3 contains 14 residues. The germline CDR1 and CDR2 sequences are SQVTM and ANQGSEA. The ends were cut back, 3 bases at V and 5 bases at J, with 14 bases in the middle. The CDR3: CSVDSWPSHNEQFF. CDR3 DNA: TGCAGCGTTGATTCCTGGCCTAGTCACAATGAGCAGTTCTTC.

The chain carries TRBV29-1 and TRBJ1-1; perhaps TRBD1 as D (6 bases). Trimming removed 4 bases from V and 1 base from J, with 10 bases in between. Germline lookup yields CDR1 SQVTM and CDR2 ANQGSEA. This CDR3 spans 13 amino acids. The CDR3 bases are TGCAGCGTTGCTACGACAGGGAACACTGAAGCTTTCTTT. Translation: CSVATTGNTEAFF.

The chain combines TRBV7-9 with TRBJ1-1; 9 positions match TRBD1. The V gene end was trimmed by 4 bases and the J gene end by 1 base; junction bases not matched to a gene: 1. Looked up from germline, CDR1 is SEHNR and CDR2 is FQNEAQ (reference sequence). This CDR3 is built from 14 residues. The CDR3 DNA follows: TGTGCCAGCAGCTGGACAGGGGAGAACACTGAAGCTTTCTTT. This codes for CASSWTGENTEAFF.

The CDR3 DNA follows: TGCAGTGCTAGTGGACCCCACGAGGGCAACACTGAAGCTTTCTTT. Encoded protein: CSASGPHEGNTEAFF. The chain employs TRBV20-1 and TRBJ1-1; D unclear. The CDR3 has 15 residues. The V and J ends lost 3 bases and 2 bases respectively, with 16 bases between them. Per germline, CDR1 DFQATT and CDR2 SNEGSKA (reference sequence).

Details on this clone: Within the sample, other DNA sequences also encode this same CDR3. The J gene is TRBJ2-3, the V gene TRBV5-4, with D possibly matching TRBD2 (6 bases). V was clipped by 0 bases and J by 3 bases, with 8 bases between them. Per the germline V gene, CDR1 is SGHNT and CDR2 is YYREEE (reference sequence). This CDR3 contains 14 residues. CDR3 in amino acids: CASSLAGGTDTQYF. DNA for the CDR3: TGTGCCAGCAGCTTGGCTGGGGGGACAGATACGCAGTATTTT.

The chain carries TRBV7-6 and TRBJ2-1; possibly TRBD2 for D (5 bases). Germline CDR1 is SGHVS and CDR2 is FNYEAQ. The CDR3 consists of 18 residues. V was shortened by 5 bases and J by 8 bases, with 28 bases between the two germline ends. DNA for the CDR3: TGTGCCAGCAGCCCTACCCGGTCCGAGGGTAGCCTTCCGGATGAGCAGTTCTTC. Protein: CASSPTRSEGSLPDEQFF.

The genes are TRBV19 and TRBJ2-7; 13 bases are shared with TRBD2. The germline V gene has CDR1 LNHDA and CDR2 SQIVND (reference sequence). V was clipped by 5 bases and J by 2 bases; unmatched bases: 3. CDR3 length: 15 amino acids. The CDR3 DNA reads TGTGCCAGTAGTGTCGGACTAGCGGGGGCCTACGAGCAGTACTTC. It encodes CASSVGLAGAYEQYF.

Here the CDR3 reads CASSFTPQGAREDTQYF. CDR3 in DNA: TGTGCCAGCAGTTTCACCCCTCAGGGGGCGCGAGAAGATACGCAGTATTTT. The V and J genes are TRBV6-2 or TRBV6-3 and TRBJ2-3, with TRBD1 identical over 8 bases. The germline V gene has CDR1 MNHEY and CDR2 SVGEGT. The V gene end was trimmed by 4 bases and the J gene end by 5 bases; junction bases not matched to a gene: 14. The CDR3 runs to 17 residues.

V is TRBV6-4 and J is TRBJ2-7; 7 nucleotides line up with TRBD1. Germline V CDR1 and CDR2: MRHNA, SNTAGT. The CDR3 covers 14 residues. J lost 7 bases, V lost 4 bases, and 10 bases had no gene match. CDR3 amino acids: CASSARQGTREQYF. DNA for the CDR3: TGTGCCAGCAGTGCCCGACAGGGAACTCGTGAGCAGTACTTC.

J is TRBJ2-3 and V is TRBV7-2; 14 bases line up with TRBD2. This CDR3 region has 15 residues. V dropped 5 bases and J dropped 9; count of bases not matched to a gene: 7. Germline CDR1 reads SGHTA; CDR2 reads FQGNSA. The CDR3 region is CASSGTSGGTETQYF. In DNA form, the CDR3 reads TGTGCCAGCAGCGGGACTAGCGGGGGAACCGAGACGCAGTATTTT.

The V call is TRBV10-1, the J call TRBJ2-2, with 7 bases aligning to TRBD1. This CDR3 spans 17 amino acids. Germline values: CDR1 WNHNN, CDR2 SYGVQD (reference sequence). V shed 2 bases, J shed 0 bases, and the junction held 6 bases outside the gene matches. CDR3 nucleotide sequence: TGCGCCAGCAGTGAGGAAAGAGGGGGCCCGAACACCGGGGAGCTGTTTTTT. Protein sequence: CASSEERGGPNTGELFF.